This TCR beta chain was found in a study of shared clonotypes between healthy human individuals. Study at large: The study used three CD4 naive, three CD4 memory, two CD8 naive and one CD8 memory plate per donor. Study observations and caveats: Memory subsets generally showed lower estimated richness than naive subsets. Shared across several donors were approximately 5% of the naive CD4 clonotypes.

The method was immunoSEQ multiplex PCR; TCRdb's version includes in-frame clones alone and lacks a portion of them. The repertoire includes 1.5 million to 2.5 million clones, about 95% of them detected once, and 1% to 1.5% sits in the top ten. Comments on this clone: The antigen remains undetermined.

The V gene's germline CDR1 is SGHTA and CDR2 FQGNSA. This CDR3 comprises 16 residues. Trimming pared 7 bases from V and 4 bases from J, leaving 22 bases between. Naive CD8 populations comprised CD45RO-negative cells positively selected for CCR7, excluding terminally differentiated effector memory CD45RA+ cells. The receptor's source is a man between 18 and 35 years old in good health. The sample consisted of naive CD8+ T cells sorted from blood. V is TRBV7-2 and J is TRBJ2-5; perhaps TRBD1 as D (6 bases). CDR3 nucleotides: TGTGCCAGCATAGGGCTGCAGGGGATCCCTGTAGAGACCCAGTACTTC. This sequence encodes CASIGLQGIPVETQYF.